This is a list of T cell receptor beta chains from one sample in a study of shared clonotypes between healthy human individuals. The protocol was immunoSEQ multiplex PCR, while the TCRdb copy is restricted to in-frame clones and leaves out a portion. The table has millions of clones, over 85% seen once; the top ten hold about 0.13%. The specimen sequenced was naive CD4+ T cells sorted from blood. These receptors all come from a man younger than 35 in good health. Both conserved end residues are part of each CDR3. The D gene is left open where the match is weak. Clone size is given for some rows only: seen once, a few or many times, or a class if the clone is expanded.

v_gene	j_gene	d_gene	abundance	CDR3nt	CDR3aa
TRBV10-3	TRBJ2-5	TRBD1	-	TGTGCCATCGGACAGGGTCAAGAGACCCAGTACTTC	CAIGQGQETQYF
TRBV19	TRBJ1-1	TRBD1	-	TGTGCCACGTCGGACAGGGCCATAACTGAAGCTTTCTTT	CATSDRAITEAFF
TRBV5-4	TRBJ1-5	-	-	TGTGCCAGCAGCTTGGGAGGGTCGGGCAATCAGCCCCAGCATTTT	CASSLGGSGNQPQHF
TRBV18	TRBJ2-7	-	-	TGTGCCAGCTCACCACAGGCCCACGAGCAGTACTTC	CASSPQAHEQYF
TRBV2	TRBJ2-2	-	few	TGTGCCAGCCTGGGCCAGGGGAACACCGGGGAGCTGTTTTTT	CASLGQGNTGELFF
TRBV27	TRBJ2-1	TRBD2	-	TGTGCCAGCACCTCCGGACTAGCGGGAGGGCCGAGGCTGTACAATGAGCAGTTCTTC	CASTSGLAGGPRLYNEQFF
TRBV25-1	TRBJ2-7	TRBD1	-	TGTGCCAGCAGTCGACCAGGGGGTTCCGAGCAGTACTTC	CASSRPGGSEQYF
TRBV6-1	TRBJ2-6	-	-	TGTGCCAGCAGTGAAGACTTCCCGAAGGCAAACGTCCTGACTTTC	CASSEDFPKANVLTF
TRBV5-1	TRBJ2-7	-	-	TGCGCCAGCAAGGCGGGGACCGCAAGCGACGAGCAGTACTTC	CASKAGTASDEQYF
TRBV6-1	TRBJ2-3	-	-	TGTGCCAGCCATAACACAGATACGCAGTATTTT	CASHNTDTQYF
TRBV29-1	TRBJ1-1	TRBD1	few	TGCAGCGTCATGGGACAGACGAACACTGAAGCTTTCTTT	CSVMGQTNTEAFF
TRBV9	TRBJ1-3	-	-	TGTGCCAGCAGTGCCTCGTCTCCCCTCTCTGGAAACACCATATATTTT	CASSASSPLSGNTIYF
TRBV9	TRBJ2-6	TRBD2	-	TGTGCCAGCAGCTCAAGAGCGGGGTGGCTCTCTGGGGCCAACGTCCTGACTTTC	CASSSRAGWLSGANVLTF
TRBV5-1	TRBJ2-5	-	-	TGCGCCAGCAGTGGGCACCACCAAGAGACCCAGTACTTC	CASSGHHQETQYF
TRBV2	TRBJ1-6	-	once	TGTGCCAGCAGTGAAGCACCCCAGGGTTGGTCCTATAATTCACCCCTCCACTTT	CASSEAPQGWSYNSPLHF
TRBV6-1	TRBJ2-1	-	-	TGTGCCAGCAAGCCTCCGGAGAATGAGCAGTTCTTC	CASKPPENEQFF
TRBV18	TRBJ2-3	-	-	TGTGCCAGCTCACAGGTCGGGACCAACACAGATACGCAGTATTTT	CASSQVGTNTDTQYF
TRBV28	TRBJ1-5	TRBD1	once	TGTGCCAGCAGCGGGACAGGGGCGAAGAATCAGCCCCAGCATTTT	CASSGTGAKNQPQHF
TRBV29-1	TRBJ2-7	TRBD1	-	TGCAGCGTCAAGGACAGGGCTCCCTCCTACGAGCAGTACTTC	CSVKDRAPSYEQYF
TRBV25-1	TRBJ2-3	TRBD2	-	TGTGCCAGCAGTGAATTAAGTGGGAGGGGCACAGATACGCAGTATTTT	CASSELSGRGTDTQYF
TRBV30	TRBJ1-1	-	-	TGTGCCTGGACCCCGGGGGTGAACACTGAAGCTTTCTTT	CAWTPGVNTEAFF
TRBV11-2	TRBJ2-7	-	-	TGTGCCAGCAGCTTTGGGAGCTCCCACCACGAGCAGTACTTC	CASSFGSSHHEQYF
TRBV10-1	TRBJ2-7	-	-	TGCGCCAGCAGTGATGGGCAGGGGCTCACCTACGAGCAGTACTTC	CASSDGQGLTYEQYF
TRBV18	TRBJ2-7	-	-	TGTGCCAGCTCACCAGGGGCGGGTTACGAGCAGTACTTC	CASSPGAGYEQYF
TRBV5-1	TRBJ2-2	TRBD1	-	TGCGCCAGCAGCCCAGGACAGGGGGCGGGCGGGGAGCTGTTTTTT	CASSPGQGAGGELFF
TRBV5-4	TRBJ1-2	-	-	TGTGCCAGCAGCTTGGAGGGGCCGCGCTACACCTTC	CASSLEGPRYTF
TRBV18	TRBJ2-1	-	-	TGTGCCAGCTCACTCGAAGTTGCCAATGAGCAGTTCTTC	CASSLEVANEQFF
TRBV7-2	TRBJ2-3	-	-	TGTGCCAGCAGCTTAAGAGATACGCAGTATTTT	CASSLRDTQYF
TRBV2	TRBJ2-7	-	-	TGTGCCAGCGCGTTAGAATCATCCCCCGCCGAGCAGTACTTC	CASALESSPAEQYF
TRBV7-9	TRBJ2-5	TRBD2	-	TGTGCCAGCAGCTACTTGGCGGGAGGGCAAGAGACCCAGTACTTC	CASSYLAGGQETQYF
TRBV7-2	TRBJ2-1	-	-	TGTGCCAGCAGCCCACCAGTTGGACTGAATGAGCAGTTCTTC	CASSPPVGLNEQFF
TRBV6-5	TRBJ2-7	TRBD2	-	TGTGCCAGCAGTAAGACTAGCGGTGACTCCTACGAGCAGTACTTC	CASSKTSGDSYEQYF
TRBV9	TRBJ2-5	TRBD2	-	TGTGCCAGCAGCCCGGGACTAGCGGGAGGGGAGGAGACCCAGTACTTC	CASSPGLAGGEETQYF
TRBV7-8	TRBJ1-4	-	-	TGTGCCAGCAGCCTCGGGACATCAACTAATGAAAAACTGTTTTTT	CASSLGTSTNEKLFF
TRBV2	TRBJ1-6	-	-	TGTGCCAGCAGTGGTTCCGGACACGGTACTCACTTT	CASSGSGHGTHF
TRBV29-1	TRBJ2-5	-	-	TGCAGCGTTGATATGGGAAAAGAGACCCAGTACTTC	CSVDMGKETQYF
TRBV27	TRBJ1-1	-	-	TGTGCCAGCAGACCACAGGGTCCAGTGAACACTGAAGCTTTCTTT	CASRPQGPVNTEAFF
TRBV9	TRBJ2-1	-	-	TGTGCCAGCAGCGTAAGTACTAGCTACAATGAGCAGTTCTTC	CASSVSTSYNEQFF
TRBV7-2	TRBJ1-3	-	-	TGTGCCAGCAGCCTAAGGGAGAGGAACACCATATATTTT	CASSLRERNTIYF
TRBV6-5	TRBJ2-7	-	-	TGTGCCGGCAGCCAGGGCGGCGAGCAGTACTTC	CAGSQGGEQYF
TRBV19	TRBJ2-4	TRBD2	-	TGTGCCAGTAGTGCATCGTCTAGCGGGAGGGCCAAAAACATTCAGTACTTC	CASSASSSGRAKNIQYF
TRBV5-1	TRBJ1-1	-	few	TGCGCCAGCAGCTTGCCACAAGTGAACACTGAAGCTTTCTTT	CASSLPQVNTEAFF
TRBV18	TRBJ1-3	TRBD1	-	TGTGCCAGCTCACCGGGGACAGGGGGCGCAGGAAACACCATATATTTT	CASSPGTGGAGNTIYF
TRBV5-1	TRBJ2-1	TRBD1	-	TGCGCCAGCAGCTTGGACAGGGGCTCGAATGAGCAGTTCTTC	CASSLDRGSNEQFF
TRBV4-3	TRBJ1-2	-	-	TGCGCCAGCAGCCAAGATTCGGGGGCTAACTATGGCTACACCTTC	CASSQDSGANYGYTF
TRBV6-1	TRBJ1-2	-	-	TGTGCCAGCAGTGAAGATACGTGGCAGGCGATCCTTAACTATGGCTACACCTTC	CASSEDTWQAILNYGYTF
TRBV5-1	TRBJ1-2	-	-	TGCGCCACCTCGGACGGTAGGGGGGGACCCGGCTATGGCTACACCTTC	CATSDGRGGPGYGYTF
TRBV6-5	TRBJ2-1	-	-	TGTGCCAGCACCCGAGACCCTGTCGGGGAGCAGTTCTTC	CASTRDPVGEQFF
TRBV19	TRBJ2-7	TRBD1	-	TGTGCCAGTAGTATAGATCACAGGGGCTCGGGCGAGCAGTACTTC	CASSIDHRGSGEQYF
TRBV28	TRBJ1-4	-	-	TGTGCCAGCAAACCCACCGGGGGCAGTGAAAAACTGTTTTTT	CASKPTGGSEKLFF
TRBV25-1	TRBJ1-4	-	-	TGTGCCAGCAGTGCCGACTGGGGGGGGAATGAAAAACTGTTTTTT	CASSADWGGNEKLFF
TRBV18	TRBJ2-7	TRBD2	-	TGTGCCAGCAGTTTGGGCACTAGCGACTCCGAGCAGTACTTC	CASSLGTSDSEQYF
TRBV9	TRBJ2-7	-	-	TGTGCCAGCAGCGCAGCTGGAGGCGCCTACGAGCAGTACTTC	CASSAAGGAYEQYF
TRBV15	TRBJ1-4	-	-	TGTGCCACCAGCAGATCGGGGCAGCTTAATGAAAAACTGTTTTTT	CATSRSGQLNEKLFF